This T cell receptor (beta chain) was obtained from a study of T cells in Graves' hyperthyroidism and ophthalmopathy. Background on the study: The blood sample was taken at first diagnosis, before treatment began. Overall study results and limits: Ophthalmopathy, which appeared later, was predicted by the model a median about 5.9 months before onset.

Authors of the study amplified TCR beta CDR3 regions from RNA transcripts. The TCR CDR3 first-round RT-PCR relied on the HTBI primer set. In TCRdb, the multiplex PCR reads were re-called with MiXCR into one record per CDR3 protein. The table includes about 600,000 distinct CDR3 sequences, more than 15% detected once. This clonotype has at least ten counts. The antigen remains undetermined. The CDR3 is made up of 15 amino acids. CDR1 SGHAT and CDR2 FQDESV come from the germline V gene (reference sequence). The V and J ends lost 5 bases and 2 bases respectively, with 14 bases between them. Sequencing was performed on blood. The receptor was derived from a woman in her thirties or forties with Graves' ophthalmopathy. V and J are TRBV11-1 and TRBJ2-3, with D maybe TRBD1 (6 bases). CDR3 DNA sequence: TGTGCCAGCAGCCCGACCGGGACAACCACAGATACGCAGTATTTT. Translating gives CASSPTGTTTDTQYF.